These T cell receptor beta chains were read from a single sample in a study of pediatric ulcerative colitis. TCRdb's table, derived via immunoSEQ multiplex PCR, lists solely in-frame clones and lacks some. The sample yields around 64,000 clones, over 70% seen once. The sample consisted of blood. Receptors were obtained from a boy younger than 18 with moderate ulcerative colitis. Both conserved end residues are part of each CDR3. The D gene is left open where the match is weak. Some rows have no size entry. The others give once, few or many, or a class for an expanded clone.

>TRBJ2-7|14|TRBV9|-|-
TGTGCCAGCAGCGTAGATAAGCCCCCCTACGAGCAGTACTTC
CASSVDKPPYEQYF
>TRBJ2-7|15|TRBV25-1|-|few
TGTGCCAGCACTGAAAAAGGTGGAGGGTACCACGAGCAGTACTTC
CASTEKGGGYHEQYF
>TRBJ1-2|14|TRBV7-2|-|-
TGTGCCAGCAGCTTAGGTATGCCAGCCTATGGCTACACCTTC
CASSLGMPAYGYTF
>TRBJ2-7|18|TRBV10-1|-|-
TGCGCCAGCCCCGAAGATCGAGGGGCGCGATGGGGCTCCTACGAGCAGTACTTC
CASPEDRGARWGSYEQYF
>TRBJ1-4|13|TRBV7-3|TRBD1|once
TGTGCCAGTTCGACAGGGTGGGGCGAAAAACTGTTTTTT
CASSTGWGEKLFF
>TRBJ2-5|13|TRBV6-1|-|-
TGTGCCACCGACCCAGGACGAGAGGAGACCCAGTACTTC
CATDPGREETQYF
>TRBJ2-1|15|TRBV6-5|TRBD2|-
TGTGCCAGCGCCTCTGGGACTAGCGGGAGTATAGAGCAGTTCTTC
CASASGTSGSIEQFF
>TRBJ1-2|16|TRBV27|TRBD1|-
TGTGCCAGCAGTTGGGCCCCTCCGGGACAGGGGAATGGCTACACCTTC
CASSWAPPGQGNGYTF
>TRBJ1-5|15|TRBV21-1|-|-
TGTGCCAGCAGCACCTGGACAGGGAAAGATCAGCCCCAGCATTTT
CASSTWTGKDQPQHF
>TRBJ1-2|15|TRBV5-4|TRBD1|-
TGTGCCAGCAGCCCGGGACAGGGGTTGGACTATGGCTACACCTTC
CASSPGQGLDYGYTF
>TRBJ2-7|13|TRBV29-1|-|-
TGCAGCGTTGAAGAACAGCAGACCTACGAGCAGTACTTC
CSVEEQQTYEQYF
>TRBJ2-1|13|TRBV7-9|-|-
TGTGCCAGCAGCTTTAGGTTCGACAATGAGCAGTTCTTC
CASSFRFDNEQFF
>TRBJ2-3|14|TRBV11-2|-|-
TGTGCCAGCAGCCCAGTAGGACGCACAGATACGCAGTATTTT
CASSPVGRTDTQYF
>TRBJ1-1|16|TRBV12-5|-|-
TGTGCTAGTGGTTTGGTACGGAGGGCCACAAACACTGAAGCTTTCTTT
CASGLVRRATNTEAFF
>TRBJ2-3|17|TRBV10-3|-|once
TGTGCCATCAGTGAGTCCACCACTCGAAATAGCGCAGATACGCAGTATTTT
CAISESTTRNSADTQYF
>TRBJ2-1|19|TRBV5-4|TRBD2|-
TGTGCCAGCAGGGGGCCTAGGGCTAGCGGGGGAAGCTCCTACAATGAGCAGTTCTTC
CASRGPRASGGSSYNEQFF
>TRBJ1-1|13|TRBV5-1|-|-
TGCGCCAGCAGCCCCTTCGGAGGGGGTGAAGCTTTCTTT
CASSPFGGGEAFF
>TRBJ2-5|13|TRBV27|-|-
TGTGCCAGCAGGAAGACAGCTCAAGAGACCCAGTACTTC
CASRKTAQETQYF
>TRBJ2-5|12|TRBV5-4|-|-
TGTGCCAGCAGCTCACCCTTGGAGACCCAGTACTTC
CASSSPLETQYF
>TRBJ1-2|15|TRBV5-1|-|-
TGCGCCAGCAGCTTGGGGGGACCCTATAACTATGGCTACACCTTC
CASSLGGPYNYGYTF
>TRBJ2-5|14|TRBV18|-|-
TGTGCCAGCTCGCCCCAGGGTGGGCAAGAGACCCAGTACTTC
CASSPQGGQETQYF
>TRBJ1-4|16|TRBV6-5|-|-
TGTGCCAGCAGTTCGGGGCTTCGGGGGAGGGTTGAAAAACTGTTTTTT
CASSSGLRGRVEKLFF
>TRBJ2-7|11|TRBV6-5|-|-
TGTGCCAGCAGTGATTCCTACGAGCAGTACTTC
CASSDSYEQYF
>TRBJ1-1|17|TRBV15|-|-
TGTGCCACCAGCAGTCGTCCCTTAGGGGAGGGGAACACTGAAGCTTTCTTT
CATSSRPLGEGNTEAFF
>TRBJ1-1|13|TRBV21-1|-|-
TGTGCCAGCAGCAAAGGATGGAGACCCGAAGCTTTCTTT
CASSKGWRPEAFF
>TRBJ2-5|13|TRBV18|-|-
TGTGCCAGCTCACGTTACTCTCAAGAGACCCAGTACTTC
CASSRYSQETQYF
>TRBJ1-5|17|TRBV25-1|TRBD1|medium-sized
TGTGCCAGCAGCCCCGGGGCAGGGGGGGATAGCAATCAGCCCCAGCATTTT
CASSPGAGGDSNQPQHF
>TRBJ2-1|16|TRBV6-1|TRBD2|-
TGTGCCAGCAATGAGCGGGGGGGCCTCGCCGGCGATGAGCAGTTCTTC
CASNERGGLAGDEQFF
>TRBJ1-2|13|TRBV4-1|TRBD1|few
TGCGCCAGCAGCCAAGCACAGGGGTTCGGCTACACCTTC
CASSQAQGFGYTF
>TRBJ2-1|14|TRBV6-5|TRBD1|-
TGTGCCAGCAGCTCGACAGGGGCTCACAATGAGCAGTTCTTC
CASSSTGAHNEQFF
>TRBJ2-7|14|TRBV5-6|-|-
TGTGCCAGCAGCTTCGGGGACAAGTCCTACGAGCAGTACTTC
CASSFGDKSYEQYF
>TRBJ2-7|19|TRBV18|-|-
TGTGCCAGCTCACGAGAGACGATTGTACGGGTTCGGAGAAACTACGAGCAGTACTTC
CASSRETIVRVRRNYEQYF
>TRBJ2-2|12|TRBV29-1|-|-
TGCAGCGTTGAAGAGGACACCGGGGAGCTGTTTTTT
CSVEEDTGELFF
>TRBJ2-1|18|TRBV29-1|-|-
TGCAGCGTTGAAGGGGCGGCCGGGGGCCGGGGCTCCTACAATGAGCAGTTCTTC
CSVEGAAGGRGSYNEQFF
>TRBJ2-7|14|TRBV19|TRBD2|once
TGTGCCAGTAGGCCCGGGAGGAGCTCCTACGAGCAGTACTTC
CASRPGRSSYEQYF
>TRBJ2-7|13|TRBV7-9|-|few
TGTGCCAGCAGCTCCTCTCGCGAGGACGAGCAGTACTTC
CASSSSREDEQYF
>TRBJ2-7|16|TRBV27|TRBD1|-
TGTGCCAGCAGTTTAGCCCCGGGACAGGGCCCCTACGAGCAGTACTTC
CASSLAPGQGPYEQYF
>TRBJ2-1|18|TRBV5-4|TRBD2|once
TGTGCCAGCAGCATAGGGACTAGCGGGAGGGGAGGCCACAATGAGCAGTTCTTC
CASSIGTSGRGGHNEQFF
>TRBJ1-4|14|TRBV4-3|TRBD1|once
TGCGCCAGCAGCTACGGACAGGGGAACGAAAAACTGTTTTTT
CASSYGQGNEKLFF
>TRBJ1-1|14|TRBV9|TRBD1|few
TGTGCCAGCAGCGTAGTGACAGGGGGGACTGAAGCTTTCTTT
CASSVVTGGTEAFF
>TRBJ1-1|18|TRBV5-4|TRBD1|-
TGTGCCAGCAGCTTGGTTCATCAGGGGGGCAGGGGGAACACTGAAGCTTTCTTT
CASSLVHQGGRGNTEAFF
>TRBJ2-3|16|TRBV21-1|-|-
TGTGCCAGCAGCCCACTTCGGCGGGTGAGCACAGATACGCAGTATTTT
CASSPLRRVSTDTQYF
>TRBJ1-2|14|TRBV6-1|TRBD1|-
TGTGCCAGCAGACAAGGGGGGACAGGGAGTGGCTACACCTTC
CASRQGGTGSGYTF
>TRBJ1-2|15|TRBV30|-|-
TGTGCCTGGAAAAAGGACTCCGACCCCCTCGATGGCTACACCTTC
CAWKKDSDPLDGYTF
>TRBJ2-3|15|TRBV28|TRBD2|-
TGTGCCAGCAGCCTCCCCGGGGGGACCCCGGATACGCAGTATTTT
CASSLPGGTPDTQYF
>TRBJ1-1|16|TRBV2|-|-
TGTGCCAGCAGTGAAGCGTTGGGCGCGGGAAACACTGAAGCTTTCTTT
CASSEALGAGNTEAFF
>TRBJ1-1|10|TRBV9|-|few
TGTGCCAGCAGGGGCACTGAAGCTTTCTTT
CASRGTEAFF
>TRBJ2-3|13|TRBV25-1|TRBD2|-
TGTGCCAGCAGTATAGTAGCGGGAGATACGCAGTATTTT
CASSIVAGDTQYF
>TRBJ2-2|16|TRBV7-3|TRBD2|-
TGTGCCAGCAGCTTTCGCGGGGGTGCGAACACCGGGGAGCTGTTTTTT
CASSFRGGANTGELFF
>TRBJ2-2|14|TRBV29-1|-|-
TGCAGCGTTGAGGACGGGGGAAACACCGGGGAGCTGTTTTTT
CSVEDGGNTGELFF
>TRBJ1-1|13|TRBV6-5|TRBD1|few
TGTGCCAGCAGCGAGACAGGGTACCCTGAAGCTTTCTTT
CASSETGYPEAFF
>TRBJ1-1|14|TRBV9|TRBD1|once
TGTGCCAGCAGCGTAGGGGGGACAGATACTGAAGCTTTCTTT
CASSVGGTDTEAFF